The rows below give T cell receptor beta chains drawn from one sample of a study of blood T cells in healthy people across ages. TCRdb passed the 5' RACE reads through MiXCR, listing each CDR3 protein once. In the table there are hundreds of thousands of distinct CDR3 sequences, roughly 56% of which are singletons. Sequencing used blood. The receptors were gathered from a man aged 40-55 years in good health. The CDR3 runs from the conserved cysteine through the conserved F or W. Fields, in order: V gene, J gene, clone size, D gene, CDR3 DNA, CDR3 protein. A D gene is named only where the DNA matches it firmly. Size tells how often a clone was seen (once, few, many) or the class of an expanded clone, and some rows leave it out.

v_gene: TRBV5-1
j_gene: TRBJ2-1
abundance: NA
d_gene: NA
CDR3nt: TGCGCCAGCAGCTTGGATTCGTGGGGGGGCGGTGAGCAGTTCTTC
CDR3aa: CASSLDSWGGGEQFF

v_gene: TRBV7-2
j_gene: TRBJ2-3
abundance: NA
d_gene: NA
CDR3nt: TGTGCCAGCAGCTTAGTAGCACAGATCCTTACTAGCACAGATACGCAGTATTTT
CDR3aa: CASSLVAQILTSTDTQYF

v_gene: TRBV2
j_gene: TRBJ2-3
abundance: few
d_gene: NA
CDR3nt: TGTGCCAGTGTCCGACAGGCATCGGATCACGATACGCAGTATTTT
CDR3aa: CASVRQASDHDTQYF

v_gene: TRBV6-6
j_gene: TRBJ2-5
abundance: NA
d_gene: NA
CDR3nt: TGTGCCAGCAGCCACAGGGAGGATGAGACCCAGTACTTC
CDR3aa: CASSHREDETQYF

v_gene: TRBV5-6
j_gene: TRBJ2-5
abundance: NA
d_gene: NA
CDR3nt: TGTGCCAGCAGCTTGTCGACGGGGACCCAGTACTTC
CDR3aa: CASSLSTGTQYF

v_gene: TRBV7-2
j_gene: TRBJ2-1
abundance: NA
d_gene: NA
CDR3nt: TGTGCCAGCAGACTAGACCGGAGCTCCTACAATGAGCAGTTCTTC
CDR3aa: CASRLDRSSYNEQFF

v_gene: TRBV24-1
j_gene: TRBJ2-5
abundance: NA
d_gene: TRBD2
CDR3nt: TGTGCCACCAGTGCAGCGGGAGAGGAGACCCAGTACTTC
CDR3aa: CATSAAGEETQYF

v_gene: TRBV10-3
j_gene: TRBJ1-2
abundance: NA
d_gene: TRBD1
CDR3nt: TGTGCCAGCAGTTCTGGGGTGGGACAGGGGTATGGCTACACCTTC
CDR3aa: CASSSGVGQGYGYTF

v_gene: TRBV28
j_gene: TRBJ2-5
abundance: NA
d_gene: TRBD2
CDR3nt: TGTGCCAGCAGTCCCCCTACTAGCGGGAGAGGGGAGACCCAGTACTTC
CDR3aa: CASSPPTSGRGETQYF

v_gene: TRBV2
j_gene: TRBJ2-3
abundance: few
d_gene: TRBD1
CDR3nt: TGTGCCAGCAGTCCTATCCCTCGGGACAGCCCTCCGCAGTATTTT
CDR3aa: CASSPIPRDSPPQYF

v_gene: TRBV4-3
j_gene: TRBJ2-5
abundance: NA
d_gene: TRBD2
CDR3nt: TGCGCCAGCAGCCGGGGACTAGCGCGAGAGACCCAGTACTTC
CDR3aa: CASSRGLARETQYF

v_gene: TRBV7-2
j_gene: TRBJ2-3
abundance: NA
d_gene: TRBD2
CDR3nt: TGTGCCAGCAGCTCCAGGACTAGCGGGATATTGGGCACAGATACGCAGTATTTT
CDR3aa: CASSSRTSGILGTDTQYF

v_gene: TRBV5-1
j_gene: TRBJ2-1
abundance: NA
d_gene: TRBD1
CDR3nt: TGCGCCAGCAGCCTTGGAGATTACAGGGGTTCCTACAATGAGCAGTTCTTC
CDR3aa: CASSLGDYRGSYNEQFF

v_gene: TRBV6-5
j_gene: TRBJ2-4
abundance: NA
d_gene: NA
CDR3nt: TGTGCCAGCAGTTACTCGCCGACCAGGACAGACGAGTACTTC
CDR3aa: CASSYSPTRTDEYF

v_gene: TRBV27
j_gene: TRBJ1-2
abundance: NA
d_gene: NA
CDR3nt: TGTGCCAGCATACTGCCTCAGAGTAAGAGCTACACCTTC
CDR3aa: CASILPQSKSYTF

v_gene: TRBV4-1
j_gene: TRBJ2-1
abundance: few
d_gene: TRBD2
CDR3nt: TGCGCCAGCAGCCAACCGGGACTAGGGGGGAATGAGCAGTTCTTC
CDR3aa: CASSQPGLGGNEQFF

v_gene: TRBV27
j_gene: TRBJ2-5
abundance: NA
d_gene: TRBD1
CDR3nt: TGTGCCACCAAGACAGGGGCCAGTAGTCAAGAGACCCAGTACTTC
CDR3aa: CATKTGASSQETQYF

v_gene: TRBV28
j_gene: TRBJ2-7
abundance: NA
d_gene: TRBD2
CDR3nt: TGTGCCAGCGCCTCTATTGCGGGGGGGAGAGGCTCCTACAATGAGCAGTACTTC
CDR3aa: CASASIAGGRGSYNEQYF

v_gene: TRBV3-1
j_gene: TRBJ1-1
abundance: NA
d_gene: NA
CDR3nt: TGTGCCAGCAGCCAAGAGGGGTTTGGGGTCACTGAAGCTTTCTTT
CDR3aa: CASSQEGFGVTEAFF

v_gene: TRBV5-1
j_gene: TRBJ2-7
abundance: NA
d_gene: TRBD2
CDR3nt: TGCGCCAGCAGCTTGGCTCCATGGGGACTACAATCCTACGAGCAGTACTTC
CDR3aa: CASSLAPWGLQSYEQYF

v_gene: TRBV7-9
j_gene: TRBJ2-7
abundance: NA
d_gene: TRBD2
CDR3nt: TGTGCCAGCAGCGCGGTAGCGGGGCCCGAGCAGTACTTC
CDR3aa: CASSAVAGPEQYF

v_gene: TRBV30
j_gene: TRBJ1-2
abundance: NA
d_gene: NA
CDR3nt: TGTGCCTGGATTTGGGGACCGCTCTTAAGAGAAGGCTACACCTTC
CDR3aa: CAWIWGPLLREGYTF

v_gene: TRBV25-1
j_gene: TRBJ2-2
abundance: NA
d_gene: TRBD1
CDR3nt: TGTGCCAGCAGGGAGACAGGGCCCACCGGGGAGCTGTTTTTT
CDR3aa: CASRETGPTGELFF

v_gene: TRBV5-6
j_gene: TRBJ2-7
abundance: NA
d_gene: NA
CDR3nt: TGTGCCAGCAGATCATTGAGCTCCTACGAGCAGTACTTC
CDR3aa: CASRSLSSYEQYF

v_gene: TRBV7-9
j_gene: TRBJ1-2
abundance: few
d_gene: NA
CDR3nt: TGTGCCAGCAGCGAAATTACTACCGAGGATAGCTATGGCTACACCTTC
CDR3aa: CASSEITTEDSYGYTF

v_gene: TRBV5-1
j_gene: TRBJ2-7
abundance: NA
d_gene: NA
CDR3nt: TGCGCCAGCAGCTTGGGCAGCAATCTTTACAATGAGCAGTACTTC
CDR3aa: CASSLGSNLYNEQYF

v_gene: TRBV6-6
j_gene: TRBJ2-3
abundance: NA
d_gene: NA
CDR3nt: TGTGCCAGCAGCCAGGACAGTCAATACACAGATACGCAGTATTTT
CDR3aa: CASSQDSQYTDTQYF

v_gene: TRBV20-1
j_gene: TRBJ1-1
abundance: NA
d_gene: NA
CDR3nt: TGCAGTGCTAGAGATCCCCTGAACACTGAAGCTTTCTTT
CDR3aa: CSARDPLNTEAFF

v_gene: TRBV28
j_gene: TRBJ2-7
abundance: NA
d_gene: NA
CDR3nt: TGTGCCAGCGCCACCTACTCCTACGAGCAGTACTTC
CDR3aa: CASATYSYEQYF

v_gene: TRBV5-1
j_gene: TRBJ1-5
abundance: once
d_gene: NA
CDR3nt: TGCGCCAGCAGATTGACAGGAGGGAATAATCAGCCCCAGCATTTT
CDR3aa: CASRLTGGNNQPQHF

v_gene: TRBV7-6
j_gene: TRBJ1-2
abundance: NA
d_gene: NA
CDR3nt: TGTGCCAGCAGCTTAGGCTTGGATGGGGCTAACTATGGCTACACCTTC
CDR3aa: CASSLGLDGANYGYTF